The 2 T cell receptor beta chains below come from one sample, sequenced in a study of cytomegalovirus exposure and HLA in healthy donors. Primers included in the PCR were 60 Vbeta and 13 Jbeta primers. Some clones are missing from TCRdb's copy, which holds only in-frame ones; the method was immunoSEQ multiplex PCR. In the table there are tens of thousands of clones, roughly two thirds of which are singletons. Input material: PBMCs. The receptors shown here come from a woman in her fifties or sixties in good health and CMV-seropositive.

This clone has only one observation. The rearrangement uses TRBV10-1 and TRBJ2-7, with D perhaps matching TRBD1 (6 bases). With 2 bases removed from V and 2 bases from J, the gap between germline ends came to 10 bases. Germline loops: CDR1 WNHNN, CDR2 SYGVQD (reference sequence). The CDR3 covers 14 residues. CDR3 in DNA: TGCGCCAGCAGTGAGGGGGGCAGGGCCTACGAGCAGTACTTC. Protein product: CASSEGGRAYEQYF.

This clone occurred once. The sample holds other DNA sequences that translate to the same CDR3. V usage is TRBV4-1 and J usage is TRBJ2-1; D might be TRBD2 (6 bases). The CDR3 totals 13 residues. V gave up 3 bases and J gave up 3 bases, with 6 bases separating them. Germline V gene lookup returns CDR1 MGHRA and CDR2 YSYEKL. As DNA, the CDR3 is TGCGCCAGCAGCCAGGGACTCTACAATGAGCAGTTCTTC. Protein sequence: CASSQGLYNEQFF.